This T cell receptor (beta chain) was identified in a study of blood T cell repertoires in COVID-19. The trim removed 2 bases at V and 0 bases at J, leaving 12 bases unmatched. Germline V CDR1 and CDR2: SGHVS, FQNEAQ. The CDR3 extends over 18 amino acids. Profiling relied on immunoSEQ multiplex PCR, and the TCRdb table lists in-frame clones only, not all of them. This table has about 120,000 clones, 85% to 90% appearing once. The chain carries TRBV7-8 and TRBJ1-2, with 7 bases aligning to TRBD1. This sequence was found in a woman aged 60-75 years with COVID-19, enrolled during active disease. Sequencing used peripheral blood. The CDR3 DNA follows: TGTGCCAGCAGCTTATTTCTACTTAGGCAGGGGGCTAACTATGGCTACACCTTC. Encoded protein: CASSLFLLRQGANYGYTF.